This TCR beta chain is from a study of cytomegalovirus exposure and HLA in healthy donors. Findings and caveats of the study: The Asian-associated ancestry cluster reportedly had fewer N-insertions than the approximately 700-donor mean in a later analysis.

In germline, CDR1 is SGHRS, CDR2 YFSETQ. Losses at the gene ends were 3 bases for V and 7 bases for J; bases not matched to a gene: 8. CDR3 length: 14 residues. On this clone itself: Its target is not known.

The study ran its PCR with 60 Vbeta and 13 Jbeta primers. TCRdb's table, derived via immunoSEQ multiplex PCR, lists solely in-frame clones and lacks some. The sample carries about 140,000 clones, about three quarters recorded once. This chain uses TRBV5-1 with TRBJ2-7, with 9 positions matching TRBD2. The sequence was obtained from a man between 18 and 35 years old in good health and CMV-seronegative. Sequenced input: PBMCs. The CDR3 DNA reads TGCGCCAGCAGCTCCTCTAGCGGGATTGATGAGCAGTACTTC. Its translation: CASSSSSGIDEQYF.